This T cell receptor beta chain was profiled in a study of CD8 T cells in Susac syndrome. Study-wide results and caveats: The study's TCR sequencing and HLA analysis covered a relatively small number of individuals, and the study acknowledged this.

CDR1 SEHNR and CDR2 FQNEAQ come from the germline V gene (reference sequence). There are 15 residues in the CDR3. The germline V and J ends were trimmed by 4 bases and 1 base, with 11 bases remaining between them. Random hexamers were used to reverse transcribe the RNA input (about 0.5 to 1 ug). The CDR3 of TCR beta was amplified by immunoSEQ multiplex PCR across 54 Vbeta and 13 Jbeta. TCRdb itself ran the immunoSEQ multiplex PCR reads through MiXCR, one entry per CDR3 protein. The sample consists of fewer than 350,000 distinct CDR3 sequences, 65% to 90% of them appearing once. The multiple sclerosis control group comprised treatment-naive patients with stable or active relapsing-remitting disease. Both CD4+ and CD8+ T cells were negatively isolated, and TEMRA cells underwent FACS enrichment. Worth noting for this clonotype: What it binds is unknown.

This receptor was obtained from a human donor with multiple sclerosis. The sequencing sample was made of CD8+ T cells from PBMCs. The chain links TRBV7-9 to TRBJ1-3; D perhaps matches TRBD1 (6 bases). The CDR3 reads CASSSSTGSGNTIYF. In nucleotides, the CDR3 is TGTGCCAGCAGCTCGAGCACAGGGTCTGGAAACACCATATATTTT.